This T cell receptor (beta chain) was obtained from a study of beta chain features in type 1 diabetes. Reverse transcribing all isolated RNA meant expressed TCRB transcripts were sequenced. Profiled with immunoSEQ multiplex PCR; TCRdb holds only in-frame clones, not every one. The sample has around 300,000 clones; roughly 8% are singletons. V was clipped by 5 bases and J by 0 bases, with 17 bases between them. The germline CDR1 and CDR2 sequences are SGHTA and FQGNSA. This CDR3 comprises 17 residues. Based on CD45RO/CCR7/CD25/CD127/CD95/CD27, CD4+ regulatory, stem cell-like memory, naive and central memory cells were sorted.

This chain joins TRBV7-2 and TRBJ1-3; a weak D match, TRBD1 (6 bases). The origin of this receptor is a woman younger than 35 in good health. Sample: central memory CD4+ T cells from blood. The CDR3 region is CASSPELPTGSGNTIYF. The CDR3, as DNA: TGTGCCAGCAGCCCGGAGCTACCGACAGGCTCTGGAAACACCATATATTTT.